Shown below are 13 T cell receptor beta chains from a single sample sequenced in a study of blood T cell repertoires in COVID-19. Sequencing used immunoSEQ multiplex PCR; TCRdb keeps in-frame clones, though not all of them. The sample records some 130,000 clones, about nine tenths being singletons. Sequences were obtained from peripheral blood. Source of these receptors: a woman in her seventies with COVID-19, enrolled during active disease.

This clone was counted only a few times. CDR3 protein: CAWSSNLAGVYEQYF. The CDR3 DNA follows: TGTGCCTGGAGTTCGAATCTAGCGGGGGTCTACGAGCAGTACTTC. This rearrangement joins TRBV30 to TRBJ2-7, with 10 bases that match TRBD2. Germline CDR1 and CDR2: GTSNPN and SVGIG (reference sequence). The CDR3 extends over 15 amino acids. V lost 2 bases and J lost 3; bases outside the gene matches: 7.

The chain is built from TRBV19 and TRBJ1-1; D might be TRBD1 (5 bases). Germline V gene lookup returns CDR1 LNHDA and CDR2 SQIVND (reference sequence). V lost 1 base and J lost 11, with 17 bases in between. The CDR3 covers 14 residues. The CDR3 loop is CASSIGQNKHTAFF. For the CDR3, the DNA is TGTGCCAGTAGTATAGGACAGAACAAACACACTGCTTTCTTT. The whole variable domain, filled in from reference TRBV19 and TRBJ1-1, reads DGGITQSPKYLFRKEGQNVTLSCEQNLNHDAMYWYRQDPGQGLRLIYYSQIVNDFQKGDIAEGYSVSREKKESFPLTVTSAQKNPTAFYLCASSIGQNKHTAFFGQGTRLTVV.

The chain combines TRBV29-1 with TRBJ1-2, with TRBD1 identical over 9 bases. Germline values: CDR1 SQVTM, CDR2 ANQGSEA. V dropped 6 bases and J dropped 8; count of bases not matched to a gene: 4. The CDR3 runs 11 residues. CDR3 nucleotides: TGCAGCGTCCCTACAGGGGGCGGCTACACCTTC. Translating it yields CSVPTGGGYTF.

The chain carries TRBV9 and TRBJ1-1; D not resolved. From germline, CDR1 is SGDLS and CDR2 YYNGEE. V dropped 6 bases and J dropped 0 bases, with 12 bases sitting between them. The CDR3 has 14 residues. CDR3 in DNA: TGTGCCAGCACTAGTAATACCGTGAACACTGAAGCTTTCTTT. Encoded protein: CASTSNTVNTEAFF. The variable domain in full, completed from reference TRBV9 and TRBJ1-1, reads DSGVTQTPKHLITATGQRVTLRCSPRSGDLSVYWYQQSLDQGLQFLIQYYNGEERAKGNILERFSAQQFPDLHSELNLSSLELGDSALYFCASTSNTVNTEAFFGQGTRLTVV.

This clone was counted a single time. This rearrangement joins TRBV28 to TRBJ2-3, with D possibly TRBD2 on 6 matching bases. V lost 6 bases, J lost 0 bases, and 10 bases lay in between. CDR1 and CDR2 (germline): MDHEN, SYDVKM. The CDR3 covers 14 residues. CDR3 in amino acids: CASSSSASTDTQYF. CDR3 DNA sequence: TGTGCCAGCAGCTCTAGCGCTAGCACAGATACGCAGTATTTT.

The chain carries TRBV28 and TRBJ1-2, with 9 bases lining up with TRBD1. Losses at the gene ends were 1 base for V and 5 bases for J; bases not matched to a gene: 2. CDR3 length: 14 residues. The germline V gene encodes CDR1 MDHEN and CDR2 SYDVKM. The CDR3 sequence: CASSLLDRGYGYTF. The CDR3 DNA follows: TGTGCCAGCAGTTTATTGGACAGGGGTTATGGCTACACCTTC.

The chain joins TRBV11-2 to TRBJ2-4; tentative D call: TRBD2 (6 bases). Trimming shortened V by 1 base and J by 0 bases, and 7 bases separated the two germline ends. The CDR3 contains 15 residues. Germline loops: CDR1 SGHAT, CDR2 FQNNGV. The DNA for the CDR3 is TGTGCCAGCAGCTTAGGCGGGATAGCCAAAAACATTCAGTACTTC. Translating it yields CASSLGGIAKNIQYF.

The chain carries TRBV5-1 and TRBJ2-7, with 10 bases fitting TRBD1. V shed 1 base and J 2 bases; nucleotides not matched to a gene: 6. The CDR3 covers 16 residues. Germline V gene data show CDR1 as SGHRS and CDR2 as YFSETQ. CDR3 sequence: CASSLTLTGGAYEQYF. CDR3 nucleotides: TGCGCCAGCAGCTTGACTTTGACAGGGGGCGCCTACGAGCAGTACTTC.

This sequence joins TRBV11-2 and TRBJ2-3; D possibly corresponds to TRBD1 (8 bases). Germline V CDR1 and CDR2: SGHAT, FQNNGV. Trimming removed 3 bases from V and 2 bases from J, with 12 bases in between. The CDR3 length is 15 residues. This CDR3 is CASSFTGGVTDTQYF. DNA of the CDR3: TGTGCCAGCAGCTTTACAGGGGGGGTCACAGATACGCAGTATTTT.

This chain joins TRBV10-3 and TRBJ2-1, with TRBD2 as a possible D gene (6 bases). CDR3 size: 15 residues. Germline-derived CDR1 and CDR2 are ENHRY and SYGVKD. The germline V and J ends were trimmed by 6 bases and 0 bases, with 12 bases remaining between them. The DNA of the CDR3 is TGTGCCATCAGAAGCGGGCCCAGCTCCTACAATGAGCAGTTCTTC. It translates to CAIRSGPSSYNEQFF.

This chain uses TRBV30 with TRBJ2-3; 13 positions match TRBD2. Looked up from germline, CDR1 is GTSNPN and CDR2 is SVGIG (reference sequence). The junction had 7 bases not matched to a gene; V was cut back by 0 bases and J by 1 base. This CDR3 is 18 amino acids long. In nucleotides, the CDR3 is TGTGCCTGGAGTGTACGACTAGCGGGGGGAGGGGGCACAGATACGCAGTATTTT. Amino acid sequence: CAWSVRLAGGGGTDTQYF.

The rearrangement uses TRBV19 and TRBJ2-2; a possible D gene is TRBD2 (5 bases). Trimming shortened V by 3 bases and J by 6 bases, and 8 bases separated the two germline ends. This CDR3 spans 13 amino acids. The germline V gene encodes CDR1 LNHDA and CDR2 SQIVND (reference sequence). The CDR3 DNA reads TGTGCCAGTAGTATCGGAGGACCCGGGGAGCTGTTTTTT. Its protein product is CASSIGGPGELFF.

V gene TRBV11-3 combines with J gene TRBJ2-2; D gene uncertain. The CDR3 covers 12 residues. Trimming shortened V by 3 bases and J by 5 bases, and 4 bases separated the two germline ends. CDR1 SGHNT and CDR2 YENEEA come from the germline V gene. The CDR3 sequence is CASSLETGELFF. For the CDR3, the DNA is TGTGCCAGCAGCTTGGAGACCGGGGAGCTGTTTTTT.